Listed below are T cell receptor beta chains from one sample, sequenced in a study of shared clonotypes between healthy human individuals. Assay: immunoSEQ multiplex PCR; the TCRdb copy retains only in-frame clones and omits some. The sample has approximately 2.5 million clones, more than 85% seen once. Sequenced input: naive CD4+ T cells from PBMCs. The receptors were sampled from a man between 18 and 35 years old in good health. Some clones in this sample may be carry-over from other donors' samples. Both conserved end residues are part of each CDR3. The order of the fields is J gene, clone size, D gene, CDR3 length, V gene, CDR3 protein, CDR3 DNA. A D gene is named only where the DNA matches it firmly. Clone size is not always given. Where it is, it says once, few, many or a class for expanded clones.

TRBJ1-1,NA,NA,13,TRBV5-1,CASSLGPGARSFF,TGCGCCAGCAGCTTGGGCCCAGGGGCAAGGTCTTTCTTT
TRBJ2-7,NA,NA,18,TRBV21-1,CASSKKLDGREISYEQYF,TGTGCCAGCAGCAAAAAGTTGGATGGCAGGGAAATCTCCTACGAGCAGTACTTC
TRBJ2-2,once,NA,12,TRBV29-1,CSVGTDHGELFF,TGCAGCGTTGGGACGGACCACGGGGAGCTGTTTTTT
TRBJ1-1,NA,NA,14,TRBV9,CASSVVGPNTEAFF,TGTGCCAGCAGCGTAGTAGGACCAAACACTGAAGCTTTCTTT
TRBJ2-1,once,TRBD2,16,TRBV5-4,CASSWKTSGMGNEQFF,TGTGCCAGCAGCTGGAAGACTAGCGGGATGGGAAATGAGCAGTTCTTC
TRBJ1-1,NA,NA,15,TRBV18,CASSTSDGLNTEAFF,TGTGCCAGCTCAACATCGGACGGACTGAACACTGAAGCTTTCTTT
TRBJ1-3,NA,NA,13,TRBV4-2,CASSQASGNTIYF,TGTGCCAGCAGCCAAGCAAGCGGAAACACCATATATTTT
TRBJ2-7,NA,TRBD2,16,TRBV5-1,CASSLGLAGGLAEQYF,TGCGCCAGCAGCTTGGGACTAGCGGGAGGACTTGCCGAGCAGTACTTC
TRBJ2-7,NA,NA,12,TRBV6-5,CASRNRAYEQYF,TGTGCCAGCAGGAACCGGGCCTACGAGCAGTACTTC
TRBJ1-3,once,NA,12,TRBV19,CASTASGNTIYF,TGTGCCAGTACTGCATCTGGAAACACCATATATTTT
TRBJ2-7,NA,TRBD2,16,TRBV4-1,CASSQDNLAGAYEQYF,TGCGCCAGCAGCCAAGATAACCTAGCGGGAGCCTACGAGCAGTACTTC
TRBJ2-2,NA,NA,15,TRBV18,CASSRGAANTGELFF,TGTGCCAGCTCAAGGGGAGCCGCGAACACCGGGGAGCTGTTTTTT
TRBJ1-6,NA,NA,12,TRBV6-5,CASRADRSPLHF,TGTGCCAGCAGAGCCGACCGGTCACCCCTCCACTTT
TRBJ2-1,NA,NA,16,TRBV25-1,CASRGGDRLIYNEQFF,TGTGCCAGCAGGGGAGGGGACAGGTTAATCTACAATGAGCAGTTCTTC
TRBJ1-1,NA,NA,13,TRBV18,CASSPGRNTEAFF,TGTGCCAGCTCCCCTGGACGGAACACTGAAGCTTTCTTT
TRBJ2-5,NA,NA,13,TRBV29-1,CSAGGTSQETQYF,TGCAGCGCGGGTGGGACAAGTCAAGAGACCCAGTACTTC
TRBJ2-5,NA,TRBD1,14,TRBV7-6,CASTANRGDETQYF,TGTGCCAGCACCGCGAACAGGGGGGATGAGACCCAGTACTTC